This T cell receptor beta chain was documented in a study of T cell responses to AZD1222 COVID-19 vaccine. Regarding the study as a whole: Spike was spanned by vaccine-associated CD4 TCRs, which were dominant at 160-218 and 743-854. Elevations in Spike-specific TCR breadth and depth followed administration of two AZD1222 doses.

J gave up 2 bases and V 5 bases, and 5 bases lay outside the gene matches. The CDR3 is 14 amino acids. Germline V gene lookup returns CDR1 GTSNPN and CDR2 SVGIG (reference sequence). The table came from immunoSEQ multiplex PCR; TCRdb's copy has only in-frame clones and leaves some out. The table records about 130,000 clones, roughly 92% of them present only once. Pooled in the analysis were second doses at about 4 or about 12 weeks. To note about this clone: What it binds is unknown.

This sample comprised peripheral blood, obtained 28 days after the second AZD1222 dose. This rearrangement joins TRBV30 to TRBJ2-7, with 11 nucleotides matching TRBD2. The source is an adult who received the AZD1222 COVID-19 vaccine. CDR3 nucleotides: TGTGCCTGGGGGGGGACTAGCGGCACCTACGAGCAGTACTTC. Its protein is CAWGGTSGTYEQYF.